One sample yielded the 20 T cell receptor beta chains listed below, sequenced in a study of graft-versus-host responses after intestinal transplantation. These receptors have no known antigen. The assay was immunoSEQ multiplex PCR, and TCRdb's table has in-frame clones only and misses some. In the table there are approximately 88,000 clones, approximately 87% of which are singletons. Specimen: unstimulated CD4+ T cells sorted from spleen or lymph node cells, collected before intestinal transplant. The receptor source for this set is a human donor who received an intestinal transplant.

This rearrangement joins TRBV4-1 to TRBJ2-1, with 9 bases matching TRBD2. The CDR3 length is 15 residues. Germline-derived CDR1 and CDR2 are MGHRA and YSYEKL. V gave up 2 bases and J gave up 5 bases; unmatched junction bases: 4. The CDR3 loop is CASSQPTSGNNEQFF. CDR3 bases: TGCGCCAGCAGCCAACCGACTAGCGGAAACAATGAGCAGTTCTTC.

This rearrangement joins TRBV15 to TRBJ1-1, with D tentatively TRBD1 (6 bases). The germline V gene encodes CDR1 LNHNV and CDR2 YYDKDF (reference sequence). V lost 1 base and J 8 bases, leaving 8 bases between the germline ends. The CDR3 loop spans 12 amino acids. The CDR3 sequence: CATSRVDREAFF. The CDR3, as DNA: TGTGCCACCAGCAGAGTTGACAGGGAAGCTTTCTTT.

This clone came up once. The chain carries TRBV14 and TRBJ2-1, with TRBD2 identical over 7 bases. Trimming at V came to 8 bases and at J to 0 bases, leaving 4 bases not matched to a gene. Germline lookup yields CDR1 SGHDN and CDR2 FVKESK. The CDR3 is 14 amino acids. The CDR3 DNA reads as TGTGCCAGCGGGGGGGGGTTCTCCTACAATGAGCAGTTCTTC. Translating it yields CASGGGFSYNEQFF.

The J gene is TRBJ2-7, the V gene TRBV5-1, with D perhaps TRBD2 (5 bases). This CDR3 contains 13 residues. In germline, CDR1 is SGHRS, CDR2 YFSETQ. Trimming shortened V by 4 bases and J by 7 bases, and 15 bases separated the two germline ends. The DNA for the CDR3 is TGCGCCAGCAGCGCGGGTTCCGGGGAGGAGCAGTACTTC. Amino acids: CASSAGSGEEQYF.

The chain is built from TRBV12-5 and TRBJ2-3, with 13 bases aligning to TRBD2. Germline loops: CDR1 LGHNT, CDR2 FRNRAP. The CDR3 totals 18 residues. Germline trimming cut 1 base from V and 0 bases from J; bases unmatched to any gene: 4. In DNA form, the CDR3 reads TGTGCTAGTGGTTTGGCCGGGACTAGCGGGGCGAGCACAGATACGCAGTATTTT. It translates to CASGLAGTSGASTDTQYF.

The genes are TRBV18 and TRBJ2-5; no firm D call. Per the germline V gene, CDR1 is KGHSH and CDR2 is LQKENI. This CDR3 region has 14 residues. Trimming took off 3 bases at V and 4 bases at J, with 12 bases between the two ends. In nucleotides, the CDR3 is TGTGCCAGCTCACCTGGCGGTTTGGGAGAGACCCAGTACTTC. This encodes CASSPGGLGETQYF.

This clone occurred once. This sequence joins TRBV10-1 and TRBJ2-3; D call uncertain. The CDR3 is 13 amino acids. V gave up 6 bases and J gave up 0 bases, with 7 bases separating them. Germline CDR1 reads WNHNN; CDR2 reads SYGVQD (reference sequence). Here the CDR3 reads CASRKTSTDTQYF. CDR3 bases: TGCGCCAGCAGAAAAACTAGCACAGATACGCAGTATTTT.

The genes are TRBV15 and TRBJ1-4, with D perhaps matching TRBD1 (5 bases). Trimming left V 3 bases short and J 5 bases short, with 10 bases between. The CDR3 contains 14 residues. Germline CDR1 reads LNHNV; CDR2 reads YYDKDF (reference sequence). The CDR3 here is CATSRDIVNEKLFF. The DNA of the CDR3 is TGTGCCACCAGCAGGGACATAGTAAATGAAAAACTGTTTTTT.

V gene TRBV29-1 combines with J gene TRBJ1-1; tentatively, D is TRBD1 (5 bases). The CDR3 is 13 residues long. The germline V gene encodes CDR1 SQVTM and CDR2 ANQGSEA. V was cut by 5 bases and J by 1 base, with 11 bases left in between. This CDR3 reads CSVLGAQNTEAFF. The CDR3 DNA sequence: TGCAGCGTTCTAGGGGCCCAGAACACTGAAGCTTTCTTT.

V is TRBV9 and J is TRBJ2-5; weak D call: TRBD1 (6 bases). The germline V and J ends were trimmed by 6 bases and 2 bases, with 14 bases remaining between them. CDR1 is SGDLS and CDR2 is YYNGEE in the germline V gene. The length of the CDR3 is 14 residues. CDR3 coding DNA: TGTGCCAGCACCAAAGGGACACATCAAGAGACCCAGTACTTC. Amino acid sequence: CASTKGTHQETQYF.

The CDR3 DNA follows: TGTGCCAGCAGTAGGACAGGGGAATCCTCACCCCTCCACTTT. This translates into CASSRTGESSPLHF. This chain joins TRBV28 and TRBJ1-6, with 9 bases fitting TRBD1. Germline loops: CDR1 MDHEN, CDR2 SYDVKM. The CDR3 covers 14 residues. J gave up 10 bases and V 5 bases, and 6 bases lay outside the gene matches.

The chain combines TRBV15 with TRBJ2-5; TRBD2 is a possible D gene (6 bases). The CDR3 runs to 14 residues. Germline V gene sequence: CDR1 LNHNV, CDR2 YYDKDF (reference sequence). Trimming removed 5 bases at V and 4 bases at J, with 14 bases between. CDR3 bases: TGTGCCACCAGCTCCCAGGACGGGAGAGAGACCCAGTACTTC. It is translated as CATSSQDGRETQYF.

The J gene is TRBJ1-1, the V gene TRBV28, with D uncertain. V lost 5 bases, J lost 1 base, and 11 bases lay in between. From germline, CDR1 is MDHEN and CDR2 SYDVKM. This CDR3 has 14 residues. The CDR3 loop is CASSPRWANTEAFF. The CDR3 nucleotides are TGTGCCAGCAGTCCTCGTTGGGCGAACACTGAAGCTTTCTTT.

This chain uses TRBV7-9 with TRBJ2-5, with D maybe TRBD2 (6 bases). CDR3 size: 15 residues. Trimming removed 1 base from V and 5 bases from J, with 14 bases in between. Germline lookup yields CDR1 SEHNR and CDR2 FQNEAQ (reference sequence). The CDR3 bases are TGTGCCAGCAGCTTAGGCCTCACTAGCAGGGAGACCCAGTACTTC. Its translation is CASSLGLTSRETQYF.

The gene calls are TRBV6-4 and TRBJ2-3, with 9 bases identical to TRBD2. CDR1 MRHNA and CDR2 SNTAGT come from the germline V gene. V gave up 5 bases and J gave up 4 bases; unmatched junction bases: 4. The CDR3 runs 14 residues. The CDR3 region is CASSSGGPADTQYF. For the CDR3, the DNA is TGTGCCAGCAGTAGCGGGGGGCCCGCAGATACGCAGTATTTT.

J is TRBJ2-7 and V is TRBV6-1, with D possibly TRBD2 on 7 matching bases. CDR1 and CDR2 (germline): MNHNS, SASEGT. The CDR3 extends over 15 amino acids. Trimming stripped 3 bases from V and 1 base from J, with 13 bases between. CDR3 residues: CASSDGGAPSYEQYF. The DNA for the CDR3 is TGTGCCAGCAGTGATGGGGGGGCTCCTTCCTACGAGCAGTACTTC.

Concerning this clone: Other DNA sequences of this sample code for an identical CDR3. This chain joins TRBV11-2 and TRBJ1-2; D not certain. This CDR3 has 13 residues. CDR1 SGHAT and CDR2 FQNNGV come from the germline V gene. V gave up 0 bases and J gave up 4 bases, with 6 bases separating them. CDR3 coding DNA: TGTGCCAGCAGCTTAGACAGGTCCTATGGCTACACCTTC. Amino acids: CASSLDRSYGYTF. Supplemented by reference TRBV11-2 and TRBJ1-2, the full variable domain reads EAGVAQSPRYKIIEKRQSVAFWCNPISGHATLYWYQQILGQGPKLLIQFQNNGVVDDSQLPKDRFSAERLKGVDSTLKIQPAKLEDSAVYLCASSLDRSYGYTFGSGTRLTVV.

This clone was seen only a few times. The chain combines TRBV5-4 with TRBJ1-6, with TRBD1 identical over 9 bases. CDR1 SGHNT and CDR2 YYREEE come from the germline V gene (reference sequence). The CDR3 runs 15 residues. The trim removed 3 bases at V and 5 bases at J, leaving 3 bases unmatched. CDR3 residues: CASSSGQGDNSPLHF. CDR3 sequence (DNA): TGTGCCAGCAGCTCGGGACAGGGTGATAATTCACCCCTCCACTTT.

The chain has TRBV27 and TRBJ2-7; maybe TRBD2 (6 bases). Germline assignment: CDR1 MNHEY and CDR2 SMNVEV (reference sequence). This CDR3 has 13 amino acids. V was cut by 2 bases and J by 2 bases, with 7 bases left in between. CDR3 bases: TGTGCCAGCAGTTTAGGGACTCCCTACGAGCAGTACTTC. Amino acids: CASSLGTPYEQYF.

The chain links TRBV19 to TRBJ2-2; 8 nucleotides match TRBD1. Germline-derived CDR1 and CDR2 are LNHDA and SQIVND (reference sequence). The V gene end was trimmed by 10 bases and the J gene end by 4 bases; junction bases not matched to a gene: 14. The CDR3 sequence is 16 residues long. CDR3 sequence reads: CATTPPGQVPTGELFF. The CDR3 nucleotides read TGTGCCACCACCCCCCCGGGACAGGTCCCCACCGGGGAGCTGTTTTTT. The variable domain in full, with the rest retrieved from reference TRBV19 and TRBJ2-2, is DGGITQSPKYLFRKEGQNVTLSCEQNLNHDAMYWYRQDPGQGLRLIYYSQIVNDFQKGDIAEGYSVSREKKESFPLTVTSAQKNPTAFYLCATTPPGQVPTGELFFGEGSRLTVL.